These 8 T cell receptor beta chains came from one sample sequenced in a study of tumor and adjacent non-tumor tissue in lung cancer listed by TCRdb under 2018. RNA was isolated from bulk unsorted tissue, and RNA quality was assessed with a NanoDrop ND-1000 and an Agilent 2100. Receptors were amplified or captured by multiplex PCR. Sequencing used an Illumina HiSeq 2500. Following protocols modified from ARM-PCR, the researchers constructed TCRbeta libraries through three rounds of nested PCR with primers (Table S4). The public reads were reanalyzed by TCRdb: fastp trimming at Q25, MiXCR alignment, in-frame beta chains only. Duplicate CDR3 protein sequences are folded into a single record with the most common DNA and genes. The sample table contains 200,000 to 250,000 distinct CDR3 sequences; only one count was recorded for around 70% of them. The ten largest account for about 25% of the sample. Sequencing was done on a sample of lung tumor tissue. The receptors stem from a man aged 60 to 75 with non-small cell lung cancer.

A word on this clonotype: The CDR3 does not close with the conserved phenylalanine or tryptophan, likely indicating a read error. The CDR3 DNA sequence: TGCAGCGTCACCGGGACAGGGACCTACGAGCAGTACTTA. Its protein is CSVTGTGTYEQYL. The chain couples TRBV29-1 to TRBJ2-7; 9 bases are shared with TRBD1. J gave up 2 bases and V 6 bases, and 5 bases lay outside the gene matches. CDR1 SQVTM and CDR2 ANQGSEA come from the germline V gene. The CDR3 contains 13 residues.

Remarks on this clonotype: One junction end does not reproduce the germline sequence, and a read error may be involved. V is TRBV5-1 and J is TRBJ1-4; D ambiguous. Germline V gene data show CDR1 as SGHRS and CDR2 as YFSETQ. The CDR3 consists of 15 residues. The CDR3 region is CASSFLSARNEKLFF. Here the CDR3 DNA reads TGCGCCAGCAGCTTCCTAAGCGCACGAAATGAGAAACTGTTTTTT.

With respect to this clonotype: One junction end disagrees with the germline gene, perhaps due to a read error. The chain uses TRBV11-2 and TRBJ2-1; no clear D. Germline V gene lookup returns CDR1 SGHAT and CDR2 FQNNGV. The CDR3 has 14 residues. The chain's CDR3 is CANSLDLSYNEQLF. Written as DNA, the CDR3 is TGTGCCAACAGCTTAGATCTGTCCTACAATGAGCAGTTATTC. Supplemented by reference TRBV11-2 and TRBJ2-1, the full variable domain reads EAGVAQSPRYKIIEKRQSVAFWCNPISGHATLYWYQQILGQGPKLLIQFQNNGVVDDSQLPKDRFSAERLKGVDSTLKIQPAKLEDSAVYLCANSLDLSYNEQLFGPGTRLTVL.

Regarding this clonotype: At one boundary the junction diverges from the germline segment, which might be a read error. The J gene is TRBJ1-2, the V gene TRBV11-2; D may be TRBD1 (5 bases). CDR1 SGHAT and CDR2 FQNNGV come from the germline V gene. This CDR3 is built from 13 residues. CDR3 sequence: CVSSVGWGGGYTF. The CDR3 bases are TGTGTCAGCAGCGTAGGATGGGGGGGTGGCTACACCTTC. Supplemented by reference TRBV11-2 and TRBJ1-2, the full variable domain reads EAGVAQSPRYKIIEKRQSVAFWCNPISGHATLYWYQQILGQGPKLLIQFQNNGVVDDSQLPKDRFSAERLKGVDSTLKIQPAKLEDSAVYLCVSSVGWGGGYTFGSGTRLTVV.

Of note for this clonotype: Germline and junction disagree at one end, which may indicate a read error. The V gene is TRBV29-1, the J gene TRBJ1-1, with 8 bases matching TRBD1. Germline lookup yields CDR1 SQVTM and CDR2 ANQGSEA. This CDR3 region has 16 residues. The CDR3 DNA follows: TGCTGCGTTGTGAACCGTCAGGGGGCTCGAATTACTGAAGCTTTCTTT. Residues: CCVVNRQGARITEAFF.

Concerning this clonotype: The junction and the germline gene differ at one end; a read error may be behind it. The J gene is TRBJ1-1, the V gene TRBV11-2; no definite D call. This CDR3 contains 14 residues. Germline V gene data show CDR1 as SGHAT and CDR2 as FQNNGV. The DNA for the CDR3 is TGTGCCAGCGGCTTAGTACAGATGAACACTGAAGCTTTCTTT. Protein product: CASGLVQMNTEAFF.

The rearrangement links TRBV12-3 or TRBV12-4 to TRBJ1-1, with D possibly matching TRBD1 (6 bases). The V end was cut by 10 bases, the J end by 1 base, with 16 bases between. This CDR3 is built from 14 residues. CDR3 nucleotide sequence: TGTGCCAACAGCGTGGACAGACAGAACACTGAAGCTTTCTTT. Its translation: CANSVDRQNTEAFF.

The count of this clonotype is one. Sequence at one end of the junction differs from germline and may be a read error. The chain joins TRBV7-9 to TRBJ1-1, with D perhaps TRBD1 (6 bases). This CDR3 has 14 amino acids. The germline gives CDR1 SEHNR, CDR2 FQNEAQ (reference sequence). CDR3 sequence: CASSPDRLNAEAFF. CDR3 nucleotides: TGTGCCAGCAGCCCAGACAGGTTGAACGCTGAAGCTTTCTTT.